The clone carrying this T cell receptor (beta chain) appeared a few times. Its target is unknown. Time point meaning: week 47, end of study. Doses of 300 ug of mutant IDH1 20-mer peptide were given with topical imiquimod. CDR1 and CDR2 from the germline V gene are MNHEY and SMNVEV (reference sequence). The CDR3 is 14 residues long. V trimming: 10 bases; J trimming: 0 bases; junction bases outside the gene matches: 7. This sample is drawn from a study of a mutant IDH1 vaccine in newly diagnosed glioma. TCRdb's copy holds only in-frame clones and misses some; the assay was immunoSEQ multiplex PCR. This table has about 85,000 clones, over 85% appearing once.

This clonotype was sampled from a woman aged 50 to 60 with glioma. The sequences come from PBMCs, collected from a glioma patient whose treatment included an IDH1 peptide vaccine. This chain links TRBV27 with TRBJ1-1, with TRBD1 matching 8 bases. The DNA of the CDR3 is TGTGCCACCCGACAGGGGACCGTGAACACTGAAGCTTTCTTT. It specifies CATRQGTVNTEAFF.